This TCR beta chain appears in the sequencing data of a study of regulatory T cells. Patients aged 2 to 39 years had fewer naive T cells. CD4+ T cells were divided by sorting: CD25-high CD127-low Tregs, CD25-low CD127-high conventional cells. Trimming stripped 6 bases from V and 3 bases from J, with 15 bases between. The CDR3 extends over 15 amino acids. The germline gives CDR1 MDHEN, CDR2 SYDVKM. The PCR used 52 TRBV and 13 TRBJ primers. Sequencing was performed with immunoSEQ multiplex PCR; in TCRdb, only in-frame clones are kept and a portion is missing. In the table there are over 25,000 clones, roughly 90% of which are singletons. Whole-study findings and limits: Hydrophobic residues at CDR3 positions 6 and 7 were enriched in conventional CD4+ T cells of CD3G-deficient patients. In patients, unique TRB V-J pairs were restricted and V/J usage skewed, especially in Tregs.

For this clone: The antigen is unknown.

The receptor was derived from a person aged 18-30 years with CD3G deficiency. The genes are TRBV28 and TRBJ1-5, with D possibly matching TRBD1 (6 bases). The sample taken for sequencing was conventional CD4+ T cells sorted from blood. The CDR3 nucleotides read TGTGCCAGCAGGCTAACAGGGACCAACAATCAGCCCCAGCATTTT. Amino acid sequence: CASRLTGTNNQPQHF.